This T cell receptor (beta chain) was identified during a study of cytomegalovirus exposure and HLA in healthy donors. 60 Vbeta and 13 Jbeta primers were used in PCR. Per the original data handling: Later reanalysis found 70 million to 95 million unique TCR beta chains, some 10 million of them shared. Some clones are missing from TCRdb's copy, which holds only in-frame ones; the method was immunoSEQ multiplex PCR. V, J and clone size are taken as reported in that table, and D and trimming were inferred from the DNA itself. The table includes 180,000 or so clones, about three quarters detected once. Germline V gene data show CDR1 as SGHRS and CDR2 as YFSETQ. CDR3 size: 15 residues. Trimming removed 0 bases from V and 1 base from J, with 10 bases in between. Study-wide results and caveats: In a later analysis, HLA-C alleles had the fewest associated TCRs, DRB1 alleles the most.

Notes on this clone: Antigen specificity is unknown.

The material sequenced was PBMCs. The clonotype comes from a man aged 40-55 years in good health and CMV-seropositive. The V gene is TRBV5-1, the J gene TRBJ2-5; a weak D match, TRBD2 (6 bases). The CDR3 is CASSLADYLQETQYF. The CDR3 DNA reads TGCGCCAGCAGCTTGGCGGACTACCTCCAAGAGACCCAGTACTTC.